A selection of T cell receptor beta chains follows, all from one sample in a study of PD-L1 blockade in urothelial cancer. Generated by immunoSEQ multiplex PCR, the TCRdb table keeps only in-frame clones and is missing some. Of tens of thousands of clones in the sample, 70% to 90% were seen once. The starting material was PBMCs, obtained around atezolizumab (anti-PD-L1) treatment. Every receptor here comes from a man in his 60s with urothelial cancer. The CDR3 runs from the conserved cysteine through the conserved F or W. The D gene is left open where the match is weak. The size entry is marked missing in some rows and otherwise reads once, few, many or a size class.

>TRBJ1-2|TRBD1|TRBV5-1|once
TGCGCCAGCAGCTTGGATCAAGGGGGCTCTTACGGCTACACCTTC
CASSLDQGGSYGYTF
>TRBJ2-1|TRBD2|TRBV4-2|-
TGTGCCAGCAACCCGGGACTAGCGGGGGGGAAGAATGAGCAGTTCTTC
CASNPGLAGGKNEQFF
>TRBJ2-2|-|TRBV7-6|-
TGTGCCAGCAGCCGTCAGGCTGATTACACCGGGGAGCTGTTTTTT
CASSRQADYTGELFF
>TRBJ1-1|-|TRBV7-3|-
TGTGCCAGCAGCTTAACGGGTGGGCTTGGGACTGAAGCTTTCTTT
CASSLTGGLGTEAFF
>TRBJ1-5|-|TRBV2|-
TGTGCCAGCAGCCAGGATAGCAATCAGCCCCAGCATTTT
CASSQDSNQPQHF
>TRBJ2-5|TRBD2|TRBV18|-
TGTGCCAGCTCATCGGTGACTAGCGGGGGCCAGTACCAAGAGACCCAGTACTTC
CASSSVTSGGQYQETQYF
>TRBJ2-1|-|TRBV6-1|-
TGTGCCAGCAGTGAAGGGGGCGGGGCCTACAATGAGCAGTTCTTC
CASSEGGGAYNEQFF
>TRBJ1-4|-|TRBV5-6|-
TGTGCCAGCAGCTCTTTCCTGGGAGATGAAAAACTGTTTTTT
CASSSFLGDEKLFF
>TRBJ1-1|-|TRBV7-2|-
TGTGCCAGCAGCTTAATGGTAACGGTGGACACTGAAGCTTTCTTT
CASSLMVTVDTEAFF
>TRBJ2-1|-|TRBV18|-
TGTGCCAGCTCACCGACTACTTCCTACAATGAGCAGTTCTTC
CASSPTTSYNEQFF
>TRBJ1-2|-|TRBV29-1|-
TGCAGCGTAGGGGGGGGGACCTATGGCTACACCTTC
CSVGGGTYGYTF
>TRBJ1-1|-|TRBV6-4|-
TGTGCCAGCCGGTCGGGTGAGAACACTGAAGCTTTCTTT
CASRSGENTEAFF
>TRBJ2-5|TRBD1|TRBV30|-
TGTGCCTGGAGCCCGGGACAGGGCTTCCAAGAGACCCAGTACTTC
CAWSPGQGFQETQYF
>TRBJ2-1|TRBD1|TRBV5-6|-
TGTGCCAGCAGCTTTAGACAGGGCAATGAGCAGTTCTTC
CASSFRQGNEQFF
>TRBJ2-3|-|TRBV5-1|-
TGCGCCAGCAGCTTGGGAGGTGCTGTTACAGATACGCAGTATTTT
CASSLGGAVTDTQYF
>TRBJ2-1|TRBD2|TRBV19|-
TGTGCCAGTAGTCCAGGACTAGCGGGGAACAGGCGTGAGCAGTTCTTC
CASSPGLAGNRREQFF
>TRBJ1-2|-|TRBV10-3|-
TGTGCCATCAGTGATCCCTCCCTCTATGGCTACACCTTC
CAISDPSLYGYTF
>TRBJ1-5|TRBD1|TRBV7-9|-
TGTGCCAGCAGCTTAGCAGGGGGCAGGGGCAATCAGCCCCAGCATTTT
CASSLAGGRGNQPQHF
>TRBJ2-3|TRBD2|TRBV9|-
TGTGCCAGCAGCGAACCCGGGTTAGCGGGGGGGCGCACAGATACGCAGTATTTT
CASSEPGLAGGRTDTQYF
>TRBJ2-7|TRBD2|TRBV11-2|-
TGTGCCAGCAGCCTTAGCGGGGGAAGGTACGAGCAGTACTTC
CASSLSGGRYEQYF
>TRBJ1-2|-|TRBV25-1|-
TGTGCCAGCAGTGAAGAGGGTTGGAGCTATGGCTACACCTTC
CASSEEGWSYGYTF
>TRBJ1-2|TRBD1|TRBV5-5|-
TGTGCCAGCAGCTTGGCGGGACAGGGGGCCGGAAACTATGGCTACACCTTC
CASSLAGQGAGNYGYTF
>TRBJ2-5|TRBD2|TRBV11-3|-
TGTGCCAGCAGCTATAGCGGGGCAGGGGAAACCCAGTACTTC
CASSYSGAGETQYF
>TRBJ1-6|TRBD1|TRBV10-3|-
TGTGCCATCAGTAACGAGGGGGCCGATTCACCCCTCCACTTT
CAISNEGADSPLHF
>TRBJ2-1|TRBD2|TRBV5-4|-
TGTGCCAGCAGCTTGGAGCGGGGGGACTATTACAATGAGCAGTTCTTC
CASSLERGDYYNEQFF
>TRBJ1-6|-|TRBV6-4|-
TGTGCCAGCAGTGACTCCCCAGGTTTCAATTCACCCCTCCACTTT
CASSDSPGFNSPLHF
>TRBJ2-2|-|TRBV12-5|-
TGTGCTAGTGGGGACTCGAACACCGGGGAGCTGTTTTTT
CASGDSNTGELFF
>TRBJ1-2|-|TRBV19|-
TGTGCCAGTAGTATTAGGGGTTTTAGCTATGGCTACACCTTC
CASSIRGFSYGYTF
>TRBJ2-6|-|TRBV10-2|few
TGCGCCAGCAGTGAGTCCCATACAGTCTCTGGGGCCAACGTCCTGACTTTC
CASSESHTVSGANVLTF
>TRBJ2-2|TRBD1|TRBV5-4|medium-sized
TGTGCCAGCAGCCTAAGACAGGGGGCAACAGGGGAGCTGTTTTTT
CASSLRQGATGELFF
>TRBJ1-5|-|TRBV7-9|-
TGTGCCAGCAGCTTAGCTAACGGAGACAATCAGCCCCAGCATTTT
CASSLANGDNQPQHF
>TRBJ2-5|TRBD1|TRBV6-1|few
TGTGCCAGCAAGGTGGCAGGGGGAGAGACCCAGTACTTC
CASKVAGGETQYF
>TRBJ1-1|-|TRBV18|-
TGTGCCAGCTCACCATTGTCAGGGCAGAGGAACACTGAAGCTTTCTTT
CASSPLSGQRNTEAFF
>TRBJ2-1|-|TRBV4-3|-
TGCGCCAGCAGCCAGCGGGGGACACCCTACAATGAGCAGTTCTTC
CASSQRGTPYNEQFF
>TRBJ1-5|TRBD1|TRBV4-3|once
TGCGCCAGCAGCCCTGGACAGGGACGAAGTCAGCCCCAGCATTTT
CASSPGQGRSQPQHF
>TRBJ2-3|-|TRBV28|-
TGTGCCAGCAGTTTACAGGGGACGCAGTATTTT
CASSLQGTQYF
>TRBJ2-2|TRBD1|TRBV19|-
TGTGCCAGTAGTATACGACAGGGGACCGGGGAGCTGTTTTTT
CASSIRQGTGELFF
>TRBJ2-3|TRBD2|TRBV4-2|once
TGTGCCAGCAGCCAACGATTAACTAGCGGGGGTAGCACAGATACGCAGTATTTT
CASSQRLTSGGSTDTQYF
>TRBJ2-1|-|TRBV7-2|-
TGTGCCAGCAGCGCCGGGACTTCCCCCAATGAGCAGTTCTTC
CASSAGTSPNEQFF
>TRBJ2-3|TRBD2|TRBV4-2|-
TGTGCCAGCAGCCAGCTGGGACTAGCGGGGGCAAGCACAGATACGCAGTATTTT
CASSQLGLAGASTDTQYF
>TRBJ2-1|-|TRBV18|-
TGTGCCAGCTCACCACCTGGGCCCCCCTCCCACAATGAGCAGTTCTTC
CASSPPGPPSHNEQFF
>TRBJ1-1|-|TRBV6-5|-
TGTGCCAGCAGTTACTCGTACAGGGTGAAGAACACTGAAGCTTTCTTT
CASSYSYRVKNTEAFF
>TRBJ2-7|-|TRBV7-2|-
TGTGCCAGCAGCCCCCGTACCCCTAGCTACGAGCAGTACTTC
CASSPRTPSYEQYF
>TRBJ2-1|TRBD2|TRBV27|-
TGTGCCAGCAGTTCGTTAGCGGGGGGGCAGAATGAGCAGTTCTTC
CASSSLAGGQNEQFF
>TRBJ1-4|TRBD1|TRBV13|-
TGTGCCAGCAGCCCAGGGACAGGGCAGCGTGAAAAACTGTTTTTT
CASSPGTGQREKLFF